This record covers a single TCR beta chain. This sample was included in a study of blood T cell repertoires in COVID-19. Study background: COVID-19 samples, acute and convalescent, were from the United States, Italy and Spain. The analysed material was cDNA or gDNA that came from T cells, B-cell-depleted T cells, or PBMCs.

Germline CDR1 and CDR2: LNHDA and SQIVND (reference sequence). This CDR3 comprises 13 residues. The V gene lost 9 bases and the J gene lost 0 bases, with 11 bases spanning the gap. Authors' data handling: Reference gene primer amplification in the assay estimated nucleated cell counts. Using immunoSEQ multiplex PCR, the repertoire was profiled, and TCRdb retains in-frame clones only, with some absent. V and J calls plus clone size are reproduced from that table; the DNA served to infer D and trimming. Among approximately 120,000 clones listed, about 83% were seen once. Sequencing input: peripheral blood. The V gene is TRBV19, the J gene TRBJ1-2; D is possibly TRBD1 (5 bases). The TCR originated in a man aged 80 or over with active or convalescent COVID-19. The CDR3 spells CASQRTTNYGYTF. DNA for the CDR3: TGTGCCAGCCAAAGGACAACTAACTATGGCTACACCTTC.